The 8 T cell receptor beta chains below were found in one sample sequenced in a study of blood T cell repertoires in COVID-19 (dated by TCRdb to about 2020). The library relied on the immunoSEQ multiplex PCR assay. TCRdb carries this immuneACCESS record with in-frame sequences only. Its versions omit some clonotypes, under half of them owing to an unresolved V gene in the studies checked, with the rest unexplained. The sample yields tens of thousands of clones; roughly 73% were counted once. The ten largest clones take up about three fifths of the sample. The sequenced sample consisted of peripheral blood. These receptors were collected from a man older than 75 with acute or convalescent COVID-19.

DNA for the CDR3: TGTGCCAGCTCACCATGGCGACCCGGAGATGAAGCTTTCTTT. Encoded protein: CASSPWRPGDEAFF. This chain uses TRBV18 with TRBJ1-1; no clear D. Germline-derived CDR1 and CDR2 are KGHSH and LQKENI. CDR3 size: 14 residues. V gave up 2 bases and J gave up 7 bases, with 14 bases separating them.

The chain carries TRBV6-6 and TRBJ1-4; 8 nucleotides match TRBD1. With V trimmed by 5 bases and J by 7 bases, 3 bases remained unmatched. This CDR3 is 13 amino acids long. In germline, CDR1 is MNHNY, CDR2 SVGAGI (reference sequence). The CDR3 region has the DNA TGTGCCAGCAGTACAGGGGGGGGTGAAAAACTGTTTTTT. This codes for CASSTGGGEKLFF.

In the case of this clone: An end of the junction differs from the germline gene, which may be a read error. V usage is TRBV7-2 and J usage is TRBJ2-2, with a weak D call TRBD2 (5 bases). The CDR3 sequence is 14 residues long. CDR1 is SGHTA and CDR2 is FQGNSA in the germline V gene. CDR3 coding DNA: TGTGCCAGCAGCTTATGGGGTTACACCGGGGAGCTATTTTTT. Encoded protein: CASSLWGYTGELFF. Looking up the rest from reference TRBV7-2 and TRBJ2-2 gives the full variable domain: GAGVSQSPSNKVTEKGKDVELRCDPISGHTALYWYRQSLGQGLEFLIYFQGNSAPDKSGLPSDRFSAERTGGSVSTLTIQRTQQEDSAVYLCASSLWGYTGELFFGEGSRLTVL.

V gene TRBV4-2 combines with J gene TRBJ2-5; 7 bases map to TRBD2. Germline loops: CDR1 LGHNA, CDR2 YNFKEQ. The trim removed 2 bases at V and 4 bases at J, leaving 7 bases unmatched. The CDR3 extends over 15 amino acids. CDR3 in DNA: TGTGCCAGCAGCCAATTTGGCGGGAGTGTAGAGACCCAGTACTTC. Its protein product is CASSQFGGSVETQYF.

This chain joins TRBV9 and TRBJ2-2; 15 nucleotides align to TRBD2. Germline trimming cut 3 bases from V and 4 bases from J; bases unmatched to any gene: 7. The V gene's germline CDR1 is SGDLS and CDR2 YYNGEE. The CDR3 has 18 amino acids. In DNA form, the CDR3 reads TGTGCCAGCAGCGCCCGCGGACTAGCGGGAGGGTTCACCGGGGAGCTGTTTTTT. This sequence encodes CASSARGLAGGFTGELFF.

The rearrangement links TRBV11-2 to TRBJ2-1; the D gene is possibly TRBD2 (5 bases). Germline lookup yields CDR1 SGHAT and CDR2 FQNNGV. Trimming cost V 5 bases and J 7 bases, with 15 bases left between them. The CDR3 is 14 residues long. CDR3 protein: CASSHPRGINEQFF. As DNA, the CDR3 is TGTGCCAGCAGCCACCCCCGGGGTATAAATGAGCAGTTCTTC.

This clone was seen a single time. This chain uses TRBV21-1 with TRBJ1-6. TRBV21-1 is tagged as a pseudogene. The CDR3 runs 15 residues. The CDR3 loop is CASSNSGGGRMPLHF. CDR3 DNA: TGTGCCAGCAGCAATTCGGGGGGGGGAAGGATGCCCCTCCACTTT.

The table lists this clone with a few counts. The V call is TRBV7-9, the J call TRBJ2-2; D gene ambiguous. V lost 5 bases to trimming and J lost 3 bases, with 7 bases between them. CDR1 is SEHNR and CDR2 is FQNEAQ in the germline V gene (reference sequence). The CDR3 extends over 13 amino acids. CDR3 nucleotides: TGTGCCAGCAGCCGACATGACACCGGGGAGCTGTTTTTT. Protein sequence: CASSRHDTGELFF.